This is a list of T cell receptor beta chains from one sample in a study of preoperative IRX-2 immunotherapy in early breast cancer. Profiled with immunoSEQ multiplex PCR; TCRdb holds only in-frame clones, not every one. This table holds approximately 38,000 clones, about four fifths found once. The sample here was lymph node tissue, taken after IRX-2 immunotherapy. The receptors originated from a human donor with breast cancer. The CDR3 runs from the conserved cysteine through the conserved F or W. The order of the fields is J gene, D gene, V gene, clone size, CDR3 protein, CDR3 DNA. A D gene is named only where the DNA matches it firmly. Some rows have no size entry. The others give once, few or many, or a class for an expanded clone.

j_call: TRBJ1-2; d_call: TRBD1; v_call: TRBV19; clone_size: few; cdr3_aa: CASSTRRTGRAGYTF; cdr3_nt: TGTGCCAGTAGTACCCGAAGGACAGGGAGGGCTGGCTACACCTTC
j_call: TRBJ2-2; d_call: .; v_call: TRBV6-8; clone_size: .; cdr3_aa: CASILTPNTGELFF; cdr3_nt: TGTGCCAGCATTCTTACACCGAACACCGGGGAGCTGTTTTTT
j_call: TRBJ2-5; d_call: .; v_call: TRBV19; clone_size: .; cdr3_aa: CASSEGWETQYF; cdr3_nt: TGTGCCAGTAGTGAGGGTTGGGAGACCCAGTACTTC
j_call: TRBJ1-5; d_call: .; v_call: TRBV28; clone_size: .; cdr3_aa: CASGGQDQPQHF; cdr3_nt: TGTGCCAGCGGGGGGCAGGATCAGCCCCAGCATTTT
j_call: TRBJ2-7; d_call: .; v_call: TRBV19; clone_size: .; cdr3_aa: CASSIRPGSYEQYF; cdr3_nt: TGTGCCAGTAGTATCCGTCCAGGGTCCTACGAGCAGTACTTC
j_call: TRBJ1-1; d_call: .; v_call: TRBV11-3; clone_size: once; cdr3_aa: CASSLARRPNTEAFF; cdr3_nt: TGTGCCAGCAGCTTGGCGAGACGGCCGAACACTGAAGCTTTCTTT
j_call: TRBJ2-5; d_call: TRBD2; v_call: TRBV28; clone_size: once; cdr3_aa: CASSLPSGGETQYF; cdr3_nt: TGTGCCAGCAGTTTACCTAGCGGGGGAGAGACCCAGTACTTC
j_call: TRBJ2-1; d_call: .; v_call: TRBV6-7; clone_size: .; cdr3_aa: CASSDSGGTYNEQFF; cdr3_nt: TGTGCCAGCAGTGACTCAGGAGGCACCTACAATGAGCAGTTCTTC
j_call: TRBJ1-2; d_call: TRBD1; v_call: TRBV6-8; clone_size: once; cdr3_aa: CASSYSRPGTGGAGGGYTF; cdr3_nt: TGTGCCAGCAGTTATTCCCGACCCGGGACAGGGGGCGCAGGGGGCGGCTACACCTTC
j_call: TRBJ2-7; d_call: TRBD1; v_call: TRBV29-1; clone_size: .; cdr3_aa: CSVVTGAHPYEQYF; cdr3_nt: TGCAGCGTTGTGACAGGGGCTCATCCCTACGAGCAGTACTTC
j_call: TRBJ1-5; d_call: TRBD1; v_call: TRBV15; clone_size: .; cdr3_aa: CATSRDMTGEQPQHF; cdr3_nt: TGTGCCACCAGCAGAGATATGACAGGGGAACAGCCCCAGCATTTT
j_call: TRBJ2-3; d_call: .; v_call: TRBV2; clone_size: .; cdr3_aa: CASSFAKGGTDTQYF; cdr3_nt: TGTGCCAGCAGTTTCGCAAAGGGTGGGACAGATACGCAGTATTTT
j_call: TRBJ2-7; d_call: .; v_call: TRBV6-8; clone_size: .; cdr3_aa: CASSYSTGIYEQYF; cdr3_nt: TGTGCCAGCAGTTACTCAACAGGAATCTACGAGCAGTACTTC
j_call: TRBJ2-2; d_call: TRBD1; v_call: TRBV27; clone_size: .; cdr3_aa: CATSTTGKGLPGELFF; cdr3_nt: TGTGCCACCAGCACGACAGGGAAAGGGCTACCCGGGGAGCTGTTTTTT
j_call: TRBJ1-1; d_call: .; v_call: TRBV6-8; clone_size: .; cdr3_aa: CASSSGWNTEAFF; cdr3_nt: TGTGCCAGCAGTTCAGGGTGGAACACTGAAGCTTTCTTT
j_call: TRBJ1-2; d_call: .; v_call: TRBV6-8; clone_size: .; cdr3_aa: CATRRGPPSYTF; cdr3_nt: TGTGCCACCCGCAGGGGACCCCCCAGCTACACCTTC
j_call: TRBJ2-3; d_call: TRBD2; v_call: TRBV28; clone_size: .; cdr3_aa: CASSLSSGGAAYTQYF; cdr3_nt: TGTGCCAGCAGTTTGTCTAGCGGGGGGGCCGCATATACGCAGTATTTT
j_call: TRBJ1-6; d_call: .; v_call: TRBV1; clone_size: .; cdr3_aa: CASSQAGILALHF; cdr3_nt: TGCGCCAGCAGCCAAGCCGGGATTCTAGCCCTCCACTTT
j_call: TRBJ1-1; d_call: .; v_call: TRBV6-8; clone_size: .; cdr3_aa: CAITTQRSQNTEAFF; cdr3_nt: TGTGCCATCACCACCCAGAGGTCCCAGAACACTGAAGCTTTCTTT
j_call: TRBJ2-5; d_call: .; v_call: TRBV29-1; clone_size: .; cdr3_aa: CSVEDSRHREQETQYF; cdr3_nt: TGCAGCGTTGAAGATTCACGGCACAGGGAGCAAGAGACCCAGTACTTC
j_call: TRBJ1-6; d_call: .; v_call: TRBV6-8; clone_size: .; cdr3_aa: CAIGSAGSPLHF; cdr3_nt: TGTGCCATCGGCTCGGCGGGTTCACCCCTCCACTTT
j_call: TRBJ1-1; d_call: .; v_call: TRBV29-1; clone_size: once; cdr3_aa: CSVARSNTEAFF; cdr3_nt: TGCAGCGTTGCCAGGTCGAACACTGAAGCTTTCTTT
j_call: TRBJ1-1; d_call: .; v_call: TRBV30; clone_size: .; cdr3_aa: CAWSLLTGLNTEAFF; cdr3_nt: TGTGCCTGGAGTCTACTTACAGGGCTGAACACTGAAGCTTTCTTT
j_call: TRBJ1-2; d_call: .; v_call: TRBV11-3; clone_size: .; cdr3_aa: CASSLVRQGYGYTF; cdr3_nt: TGTGCCAGCAGCTTAGTAAGGCAGGGCTATGGCTACACCTTC
j_call: TRBJ1-5; d_call: .; v_call: TRBV4-1; clone_size: .; cdr3_aa: CASSRQSNQPQHF; cdr3_nt: TGCGCCAGCAGCCGACAAAGCAATCAGCCCCAGCATTTT
j_call: TRBJ1-2; d_call: TRBD1; v_call: TRBV11-3; clone_size: .; cdr3_aa: CASSLESTGGYGYTF; cdr3_nt: TGTGCCAGCAGCTTGGAATCCACAGGGGGCTATGGCTACACCTTC
j_call: TRBJ1-2; d_call: .; v_call: TRBV28; clone_size: .; cdr3_aa: CATRDTGLNYGYTF; cdr3_nt: TGTGCCACCAGGGATACAGGCCTCAACTATGGCTACACCTTC
j_call: TRBJ1-3; d_call: .; v_call: TRBV18; clone_size: .; cdr3_aa: CASSPQFDRNTIYF; cdr3_nt: TGTGCCAGCTCACCTCAATTTGACAGGAACACCATATATTTT
j_call: TRBJ2-7; d_call: TRBD1; v_call: TRBV11-3; clone_size: .; cdr3_aa: CASSFGTGTRYEQYF; cdr3_nt: TGTGCCAGCAGCTTTGGGACAGGGACGAGATACGAGCAGTACTTC
j_call: TRBJ1-1; d_call: .; v_call: TRBV7-4; clone_size: .; cdr3_aa: CASSLLPSPLAFF; cdr3_nt: TGTGCCAGCAGCTTACTTCCGTCCCCGTTAGCTTTCTTT
j_call: TRBJ1-2; d_call: .; v_call: TRBV7-6; clone_size: few; cdr3_aa: CASSLRSAGSNYGYTF; cdr3_nt: TGTGCCAGCAGCTTGCGGTCCGCAGGGAGTAACTATGGCTACACCTTC
j_call: TRBJ1-1; d_call: TRBD1; v_call: TRBV9; clone_size: .; cdr3_aa: CASSRDSPGGAEAFF; cdr3_nt: TGTGCCAGCAGCCGGGACAGCCCAGGGGGGGCTGAAGCTTTCTTT
j_call: TRBJ2-7; d_call: TRBD2; v_call: TRBV29-1; clone_size: .; cdr3_aa: CSARGVAGGAVYEQYF; cdr3_nt: TGCAGCGCCCGAGGAGTAGCGGGGGGGGCTGTCTACGAGCAGTACTTC
j_call: TRBJ1-5; d_call: .; v_call: TRBV6-8; clone_size: .; cdr3_aa: CASRGRRGFNQPQHF; cdr3_nt: TGTGCCAGCAGGGGGCGTAGGGGGTTCAATCAGCCCCAGCATTTT
j_call: TRBJ2-7; d_call: TRBD1; v_call: TRBV6-7; clone_size: .; cdr3_aa: CASSATGTGGSYEQYF; cdr3_nt: TGTGCCAGCAGTGCCACCGGGACAGGGGGCTCCTACGAGCAGTACTTC
j_call: TRBJ2-5; d_call: .; v_call: TRBV5-1; clone_size: .; cdr3_aa: CASSLSGNYAGETQYF; cdr3_nt: TGCGCCAGCAGCTTGTCGGGGAACTACGCTGGCGAGACCCAGTACTTC
j_call: TRBJ1-5; d_call: TRBD1; v_call: TRBV11-3; clone_size: few; cdr3_aa: CASSIRTGPGQPQHF; cdr3_nt: TGTGCCAGCAGCATAAGGACAGGTCCGGGTCAGCCCCAGCATTTT
j_call: TRBJ1-5; d_call: TRBD1; v_call: TRBV6-8; clone_size: .; cdr3_aa: CASSRQGAGQPQHF; cdr3_nt: TGTGCCAGCAGTCGACAGGGGGCAGGACAGCCCCAGCATTTT
j_call: TRBJ1-2; d_call: TRBD1; v_call: TRBV28; clone_size: .; cdr3_aa: CASSLTGGGEGHF; cdr3_nt: TGTGCCAGCAGTCTCACAGGGGGCGGGGAGGGTCACTTC
j_call: TRBJ1-6; d_call: TRBD1; v_call: TRBV5-1; clone_size: .; cdr3_aa: CASSWEAGNRGSPLHF; cdr3_nt: TGCGCCAGCAGCTGGGAAGCCGGAAACAGGGGTTCACCCCTCCACTTT
j_call: TRBJ1-6; d_call: .; v_call: TRBV14; clone_size: .; cdr3_aa: CASSRGGLGSPLHF; cdr3_nt: TGTGCCAGCAGCCGGGGCGGCCTCGGTTCACCCCTCCACTTT
j_call: TRBJ2-7; d_call: TRBD1; v_call: TRBV11-3; clone_size: .; cdr3_aa: CASTLRGQGWYEQYF; cdr3_nt: TGTGCCAGCACCCTGAGGGGACAGGGGTGGTACGAGCAGTACTTC
j_call: TRBJ1-4; d_call: TRBD1; v_call: TRBV19; clone_size: .; cdr3_aa: CASSRTGERGTNEKLFF; cdr3_nt: TGTGCCAGTAGCCGGACAGGGGAGAGGGGAACTAATGAAAAACTGTTTTTT
j_call: TRBJ1-1; d_call: TRBD1; v_call: TRBV6-4; clone_size: .; cdr3_aa: CASQDRGSFGGTEAFF; cdr3_nt: TGTGCCAGCCAAGACAGGGGGTCCTTTGGGGGCACTGAAGCTTTCTTT
j_call: TRBJ2-6; d_call: .; v_call: TRBV6-8; clone_size: .; cdr3_aa: CASSYGQGSYGANVLTF; cdr3_nt: TGTGCCAGCAGTTACGGGCAGGGGAGCTATGGGGCCAACGTCCTGACTTTC
j_call: TRBJ1-3; d_call: TRBD1; v_call: TRBV14; clone_size: .; cdr3_aa: CASSQDYSTDRGRGNTIYF; cdr3_nt: TGTGCCAGCAGCCAAGATTATTCCACGGACAGGGGGCGCGGAAACACCATATATTTT
j_call: TRBJ2-7; d_call: .; v_call: TRBV19; clone_size: .; cdr3_aa: CASSMEHSYEQYF; cdr3_nt: TGTGCCAGTAGTATGGAACACTCCTACGAGCAGTACTTC
j_call: TRBJ1-1; d_call: .; v_call: TRBV11-3; clone_size: medium-sized; cdr3_aa: CASSLGQLNTEAFF; cdr3_nt: TGTGCCAGCAGCTTAGGGCAGTTGAACACTGAAGCTTTCTTT
j_call: TRBJ2-7; d_call: .; v_call: TRBV11-3; clone_size: .; cdr3_aa: CASSLSRPLSSYEQYF; cdr3_nt: TGTGCCAGCAGCTTATCGCGACCACTCAGCTCCTACGAGCAGTACTTC
j_call: TRBJ1-5; d_call: .; v_call: TRBV7-6; clone_size: .; cdr3_aa: CASSFGPRGQPQHF; cdr3_nt: TGTGCCAGCAGCTTCGGGCCCCGCGGTCAGCCCCAGCATTTT
j_call: TRBJ1-6; d_call: .; v_call: TRBV6-8; clone_size: .; cdr3_aa: CASSPLAPGDSPLHF; cdr3_nt: TGTGCCAGCAGCCCCCTGGCCCCCGGGGATTCACCCCTCCACTTT
j_call: TRBJ1-1; d_call: .; v_call: TRBV28; clone_size: few; cdr3_aa: CASSRPATTEAFF; cdr3_nt: TGTGCCAGCAGTCGACCCGCCACTACTGAAGCTTTCTTT
j_call: TRBJ1-4; d_call: .; v_call: TRBV5-1; clone_size: .; cdr3_aa: CASSLDGLVEEKLFF; cdr3_nt: TGCGCCAGCAGCTTGGATGGCCTGGTGGAGGAAAAACTGTTTTTT
j_call: TRBJ2-2; d_call: .; v_call: TRBV29-1; clone_size: .; cdr3_aa: CSAKGPTPNTGELFF; cdr3_nt: TGCAGCGCTAAGGGACCCACTCCGAACACCGGGGAGCTGTTTTTT
j_call: TRBJ1-3; d_call: .; v_call: TRBV28; clone_size: few; cdr3_aa: CASSFRGGPAGNTIYF; cdr3_nt: TGTGCCAGCAGTTTCCGGGGGGGCCCGGCGGGAAACACCATATATTTT
j_call: TRBJ1-4; d_call: TRBD1; v_call: TRBV5-1; clone_size: .; cdr3_aa: CASSLDGQGPNEKLFF; cdr3_nt: TGCGCCAGCAGCTTGGACGGACAGGGCCCTAATGAAAAACTGTTTTTT
j_call: TRBJ1-5; d_call: TRBD1; v_call: TRBV7-4; clone_size: .; cdr3_aa: CASSLEGGVSNQPQHF; cdr3_nt: TGTGCCAGCAGCTTAGAAGGGGGCGTTAGCAATCAGCCCCAGCATTTT
j_call: TRBJ1-3; d_call: .; v_call: TRBV28; clone_size: .; cdr3_aa: CASSSGGLGNTIYF; cdr3_nt: TGTGCCAGCAGTTCGGGGGGGCTCGGAAACACCATATATTTT